This entry describes one T cell receptor beta chain. As yet, its antigen is unknown. These data belong to a study of T cell clonotyping in hematopoietic cell transplantation. General study points: CD4 and CD8 repertoire contributions could not be separated without sorting.

This CDR3 region has 15 residues. Germline V gene data show CDR1 as SNHLY and CDR2 as FYNNEI. V lost 7 bases and J 0 bases, leaving 15 bases between the germline ends. Assay: immunoSEQ multiplex PCR; the TCRdb copy retains only in-frame clones and omits some. The data show 69,000 or so clones, with around 94% seen just once and around 1.6% held by the top ten. This chain connects TRBV2 to TRBJ1-1; TRBD1 might be the D (5 bases). The sample taken for sequencing was peripheral blood mononuclear cells. The TCR sequence derives from a man aged 50 to 60 in good health. Some clones in this sample may be carry-over from other donors' samples. The CDR3 spells CASKGVRTMNTEAFF. CDR3 nucleotide sequence: TGTGCCAGCAAAGGGGTGAGGACCATGAACACTGAAGCTTTCTTT.